This TCR beta chain was sequenced during a study of T cell repertoires in cytomegalovirus infection. Study overall: CMV infection together with matching HLA type was indicated by public TCR beta signatures.

TCRdb reanalysed the reads using MiXCR and keeps one entry per CDR3 protein. The profile shows 680,000 or so distinct CDR3 sequences, 35% of them singletons. The germline gives CDR1 DFQATT, CDR2 SNEGSKA (reference sequence). This CDR3 comprises 16 residues. The study, taken as a whole, reports: HLA-C-restricted CMV-specific TCR beta clonotypes prevailed in the ex vivo response. CMV carriers having the relevant HLA were flagged by cumulative public TCR beta family frequency.

Remarks on this clonotype: Its antigen is unidentified. A read error may produce the germline difference seen at one junction end.

The chain links TRBV20-1 to TRBJ2-2; 10 bases map to TRBD1. Sequencing input: PBMCs. The sequence came from a human donor in good health (CMV status not recorded). Some clones in this sample may be carry-over from other donors' samples. This CDR3 reads CSSRKPGTGDTGELFF. CDR3 bases: TGCAGTTCTAGAAAGCCCGGGACAGGGGACACCGGGGAGCTGTTTTTT.